This TCR beta chain was captured by sequencing in a study of molecular identifiers for immune sequencing clone quantification (dated by TCRdb to about 2018). Looking at the study overall: In a replicate experiment, RNA from about 20,000 or 100,000 naive CD8 T cells was split into five aliquots, four of which were sequenced. The study was a methods study using CD8 T cells to benchmark molecular-identifier clustering-based TCR repertoire sequencing (MIDCIRS) and TCR RNA copy counting.

Libraries came from PCR. Reads for this sample came from an Illumina HiSeq 4000. Bulk TCR libraries were made following a previously described method, with the TCR primers given in Table S5. The Qiagen AllPrep DNA/RNA kit was used to purify total RNA. Before analysis, reads from multiple sequencing runs of the same library were pooled. The study's processing was this. Reads were retained only if the reads had an exact TCR constant sequence, and the retained reads were trimmed to 150 nt and grouped according to their 12-nt molecular barcodes. Within each barcode group, reads were sub-clustered at a 15% Levenshtein threshold, and quality-weighted consensus sequences were built per RNA molecule. Non-functional sequences were filtered out, along with any lower-count sequence sitting one edit away from another sequence. Based on fitting two negative binomial distributions, any barcode sub-cluster with under 20% of the maximum read count was discarded. TCRdb ran its own pipeline on the public reads, namely fastp trimming at Q25 and MiXCR clone calling, and kept in-frame beta chains. Each CDR3 protein appears once, grouped with its most common genes and DNA. The authors' filters were not applied to this entry. The sample has 250,000 to 400,000 distinct CDR3 sequences on record, about 22% of them singletons. More than 0.8% of the sample lies in the top ten.

This clonotype was observed many times. No antigen is known for it. Within one base of it there is no much larger clone, and no base qualities were kept. From the cysteine through the phenylalanine, the CDR3 covers 19 amino acids. Of the read, only the CDR3 DNA is kept; its 57 bases are in frame from base 1. The germline V gene specifies SGHTA as CDR1 and FQGNSA as CDR2. V is clipped by 0 bases and J by 0 bases, and the sequence between their germline boundaries is 17 bases long. What the research found in general, with its limitations: Highly expanded clone sizes could be underestimated because identical TCR molecules may share a barcode. Modeling gave around 3.3 recovered TCR RNA copies per cell versus approximately 11 by digital PCR, implying 25% to 30% capture efficiency. When barcode sub-clustering was omitted, TCR diversity was inflated by chimeric consensus sequences, with chimeras reaching as high as 47%. The naive libraries included spiked-in Jurkat TCR RNA (approximately 11 copies' worth), and this RNA is not part of the donor repertoire. In CMV-specific effector cells, clones with more than 20 RNA copies accounted for over 97% of molecules, whereas in naive cells such clones accounted for under 1%. Even against a background of 750,000 to 1,000,000 naive CD8 T cells, spiked-in Jurkat TCR RNA amounting to a single cell's worth was reported to be detectable.

Libraries of naive CD8 T cells were generated from roughly 21,000 to 960,000 sorted cells, with 10%, 30% or 50% of the purified RNA used. Naive CD8 T cells, defined as CD8+CD4-CCR7+CD45RA+, were FACS-sorted into RLT Plus buffer on a BD FACSAria II. Detection sensitivity was tested by spiking Jurkat RNA equal to roughly nine TCR copies' worth into samples containing roughly 18,000-1,000,000 naive CD8 T cells. Enrichment of CD8 T cells was performed with RosetteSep CD8+ T Cell Enrichment Cocktail and Ficoll-Paque, after which ACK red cell lysis was carried out. The TCR sequence derives from a human donor in good health. Some libraries in this study had Jurkat cell RNA spiked in. The chain uses TRBV7-2 and TRBJ2-2; a tentative D call is TRBD2 (6 bases match). Sequencing was performed on naive CD8+ T cells from blood, with Jurkat cell RNA spiked in. The sample's cell subset or site, from its label and the paper: FACS-sorted CD8+CD4-CCR7+CD45RA+ naive T cells. CDR3 loop: CASSLALGGVHTNTGELFF. The DNA sequence reads TGTGCCAGCAGCTTAGCGCTAGGAGGGGTCCATACGAACACCGGGGAGCTGTTTTTT.